The 18 T cell receptor beta chains below all came from one sample that was sequenced in a study of vaccination and CD4 T cells after COVID-19 (dated by TCRdb to 2021 to 2024). Library creation used PCR. These reads were obtained on an Illumina iSeq 100. TCR sequencing of DNA from cultured CD4+ T cells used the Oncomine TCR Beta short-read assay at the Johns Hopkins FTIC core. TCRdb reanalyzed the raw reads on its own, using fastp at Q25 for trimming and MiXCR for clone calling, and kept in-frame beta chains. Each entry merges the rows of one CDR3 protein and shows their most common DNA and genes. The sample records over 15,000 distinct CDR3 sequences, less than 45% of which are singletons. Roughly 20% of the sample lies in the top ten. According to the study, the label for this sample's treatment or condition signals: approximately 11-day PBMC culture with coronavirus spike peptide pools or control peptides (ViraFEST assay).

No antigen has been assigned to these receptors. The specimen comprised CD4+ T cells from blood, cultured in vitro, sampled before SARS-CoV-2 vaccination. Receptor source: a human donor who received a COVID-19 vaccine.

The chain is built from TRBV20-1 and TRBJ1-1; tentatively, D is TRBD1 (6 bases). Between the trimmed V and J ends, which lost 8 bases and 1 base, there was a span of 14 bases. From germline, CDR1 is DFQATT and CDR2 SNEGSKA (reference sequence). CDR3 length: 13 residues. The CDR3 DNA follows: TGCAGTCCTTTTACAGGGCAGAACACTGAAGCTTTCTTT. Amino acid sequence: CSPFTGQNTEAFF.

The rearrangement uses TRBV5-1 and TRBJ2-5; maybe TRBD2 (6 bases). The germline CDR1 and CDR2 sequences are SGHRS and YFSETQ. Trimming stripped 0 bases from V and 2 bases from J, with 8 bases between. The CDR3 covers 14 residues. The CDR3 DNA follows: TGCGCCAGCAGCTTGGTAGCGGAGCAAGAGACCCAGTACTTC. Its translation: CASSLVAEQETQYF.

CDR3 DNA sequence: TGTGCCTGGAGTGTACAGAGATGGAGGACAACGAACACTGAAGCTTTCTTT. Translating it yields CAWSVQRWRTTNTEAFF. The chain uses TRBV30 and TRBJ1-1, with D possibly being TRBD1 (5 bases). The V gene lost 0 bases and the J gene lost 1 base, with 18 bases spanning the gap. The CDR3 spans 17 residues. Per the germline V gene, CDR1 is GTSNPN and CDR2 is SVGIG (reference sequence).

CDR3 DNA: TGCAGTGCTAGGGGGAGCACAGATACGCAGTATTTT. This gives the protein CSARGSTDTQYF. The V gene is TRBV20-1, the J gene TRBJ2-3, with unresolved D. Germline V gene data show CDR1 as DFQATT and CDR2 as SNEGSKA (reference sequence). V gave up 3 bases and J gave up 0 bases, with 4 bases separating them. The CDR3 runs to 12 residues.

CDR3 coding DNA: TGTGCCAGCAGCCCCGCAGGGTACACAGATACGCAGTATTTT. This translates into CASSPAGYTDTQYF. The chain is built from TRBV14 and TRBJ2-3; the D gene is possibly TRBD1 (5 bases). Looked up from germline, CDR1 is SGHDN and CDR2 is FVKESK. Trimming left V 4 bases short and J 2 bases short, with 10 bases between. The CDR3 runs 14 residues.

This clonotype was observed a few times. The J gene is TRBJ1-2, the V gene TRBV7-9, with D unresolved. The CDR3 totals 15 residues. Per the germline V gene, CDR1 is SEHNR and CDR2 is FQNEAQ (reference sequence). V lost 5 bases, J lost 2 bases, and 15 bases lay in between. The CDR3 here is CASSPAGRINYGYTF. The CDR3 DNA reads as TGTGCCAGCAGCCCAGCCGGGCGGATAAACTATGGCTACACCTTC.

The V call is TRBV19, the J call TRBJ2-5, with D unclear. V dropped 9 bases and J dropped 3 bases, with 17 bases sitting between them. In germline, CDR1 is LNHDA, CDR2 SQIVND (reference sequence). This CDR3 is built from 14 residues. This CDR3 is CASSLKVGKETQYF. CDR3 nucleotides: TGTGCCAGCAGTTTAAAGGTGGGGAAAGAGACCCAGTACTTC.

This clonotype appeared a few times. This chain connects TRBV25-1 to TRBJ1-2; D call uncertain. Germline V CDR1 and CDR2: MGHDK, SYGVNS. CDR3 length: 13 amino acids. V was shortened by 4 bases and J by 4 bases, with 10 bases between the two germline ends. The CDR3: CASSGRRGYGYTF. The CDR3 bases are TGTGCCAGCAGTGGCCGAAGAGGCTATGGCTACACCTTC.

V is TRBV7-9 and J is TRBJ2-3, with 7 bases identical to TRBD1. The CDR3 has 15 amino acids. V dropped 5 bases and J dropped 2; count of bases not matched to a gene: 7. Germline V CDR1 and CDR2: SEHNR, FQNEAQ (reference sequence). In nucleotides, the CDR3 is TGTGCCAGCAGCCCCACAGGGGATTACACAGATACGCAGTATTTT. The encoded protein is CASSPTGDYTDTQYF.

The CDR3 loop reads CASSYQRETQYF. The CDR3 nucleotides are TGTGCCAGCAGTTACCAGCGGGAGACCCAGTACTTC. This chain links TRBV6-5 with TRBJ2-5; D is possibly TRBD2 (5 bases). V lost 2 bases to trimming and J lost 5 bases, with 6 bases between them. The CDR3 has 12 residues. The germline gives CDR1 MNHEY, CDR2 SVGAGI.

The chain links TRBV6-1 to TRBJ2-4, with unresolved D. Germline CDR1 reads MNHNS; CDR2 reads SASEGT. CDR3 length: 15 amino acids. Trimming took 1 base from V and 0 from J, leaving 7 bases between them. CDR3 sequence: CASSEDELAKNIQYF. The CDR3, as DNA: TGTGCCAGCAGTGAAGATGAGTTAGCCAAAAACATTCAGTACTTC.

The gene calls are TRBV2 and TRBJ2-2; D unclear. V lost 0 bases and J 4 bases, leaving 18 bases between the germline ends. Per germline, CDR1 SNHLY and CDR2 FYNNEI. The length of the CDR3 is 18 residues. CDR3 region: CASSEAAKGVRPTGELFF. In DNA, the CDR3 is TGTGCCAGCAGTGAAGCGGCAAAGGGTGTCCGACCCACCGGGGAGCTGTTTTTT.

This clonotype appeared a few times. This sequence joins TRBV25-1 and TRBJ2-7; weak D call: TRBD2 (6 bases). The length of the CDR3 is 15 residues. V shed 6 bases and J shed 6 bases, with 21 bases lying between them. In germline, CDR1 is MGHDK, CDR2 SYGVNS. The CDR3 sequence is CASRPSARDWSEQYF. The CDR3, as DNA: TGTGCCAGCAGGCCCAGCGCCAGGGACTGGTCCGAGCAGTACTTC.

The rearrangement joins TRBV28 to TRBJ2-5; weak D call: TRBD1 (6 bases). CDR3 size: 15 residues. V was cut by 6 bases and J by 0 bases, with 14 bases left in between. CDR1 is MDHEN, CDR2 SYDVKM, per germline. CDR3 in amino acids: CASRHAWTDQETQYF. In DNA form, the CDR3 reads TGTGCCAGCAGGCATGCATGGACAGACCAAGAGACCCAGTACTTC.

Remarks on this clonotype: The junction shows a germline mismatch at one end, possibly a read error. This chain uses TRBV19 with TRBJ2-1; 12 nucleotides match TRBD2. Germline CDR1 LNHDA, CDR2 SQIVND (reference sequence). There are 13 residues in the CDR3. This CDR3 is CASSIPLAGGRVF. CDR3 DNA sequence: TGTGCCAGTAGTATACCCCTAGCGGGGGGGCGGGTCTTC. Together with reference TRBV19 and TRBJ2-1, the CDR3 gives the full variable domain: DGGITQSPKYLFRKEGQNVTLSCEQNLNHDAMYWYRQDPGQGLRLIYYSQIVNDFQKGDIAEGYSVSREKKESFPLTVTSAQKNPTAFYLCASSIPLAGGRVFGPGTRLTVL.

The genes are TRBV7-7 and TRBJ2-6; 9 nucleotides align to TRBD2. With 2 bases clipped from V and 0 bases from J, the junction kept 11 bases outside the gene matches. The CDR3 spans 20 residues. Germline assignment: CDR1 SSHAT and CDR2 FNYEAQ (reference sequence). CDR3 sequence reads: CASSLPPSGANSSGANVLTF. In nucleotides, the CDR3 is TGTGCCAGCAGCTTACCGCCTAGCGGGGCCAACTCCTCTGGGGCCAACGTCCTGACTTTC.

This clonotype was picked up a small number of times. The rearrangement uses TRBV28 and TRBJ2-3; D is ambiguous. Deletions cut 2 bases from V and 1 base from J, with 4 bases between. The germline V gene has CDR1 MDHEN and CDR2 SYDVKM. The CDR3 has 13 amino acids. The CDR3 DNA is TGTGCCAGCAGTTTAGCCGGCACAGATACGCAGTATTTT. Its translation is CASSLAGTDTQYF.

The chain is built from TRBV6-1 and TRBJ2-7; 10 positions match TRBD1. From germline, CDR1 is MNHNS and CDR2 SASEGT. J gave up 3 bases and V 5 bases, and 13 bases lay outside the gene matches. The CDR3 contains 17 residues. The CDR3 loop reads CASSKNGGTGAIYEQYF. In nucleotides, the CDR3 is TGTGCCAGCAGTAAGAACGGGGGGACAGGGGCAATCTACGAGCAGTACTTC.